Below, 6 T cell receptor beta chains from the same sample are listed, as sequenced in a study of Graves' ophthalmopathy and Graves' hyperthyroidism. Amplified material comprised TCR beta CDR3 regions derived from RNA transcripts. A first-round RT-PCR used HTBI primers, followed by a second-round multiplex PCR. TCRdb re-derived calls from the multiplex PCR reads in MiXCR, one entry per CDR3 protein. The sample yields 340,000 or so distinct CDR3 sequences, 15% to 20% seen once. Sample: peripheral blood. These receptors were taken from an adult man with Graves' ophthalmopathy.

The chain employs TRBV4-2 and TRBJ1-5; perhaps TRBD1 as D (5 bases). Trimming cost V 1 base and J 0 bases, with 10 bases left between them. Germline assignment: CDR1 LGHNA and CDR2 YNFKEQ. The CDR3 has 16 residues. The CDR3 DNA sequence: TGTGCCAGCAGCCAAGTGGGGCAGTATAGCAATCAGCCCCAGCATTTT. Amino acids: CASSQVGQYSNQPQHF.

This clonotype was seen ten or more times. The chain couples TRBV7-3 to TRBJ2-2; 7 nucleotides match TRBD2. The ends lost 0 bases at V and 7 bases at J; junction bases unmatched: 5. This CDR3 region has 15 residues. Germline V gene data show CDR1 as SGHTA and CDR2 as FQGTGA. The CDR3 nucleotides read TGTGCCAGCAGCTTAACGGGAGGGCATGACGGGGAGCTGTTTTTT. Residues: CASSLTGGHDGELFF.

This clonotype was detected ten times or more. This chain connects TRBV3-1 to TRBJ1-2; D gene unclear. CDR1 is LGHDT and CDR2 is YNNKEL in the germline V gene (reference sequence). Deletions cut 0 bases from V and 5 bases from J, with 13 bases between. This CDR3 spans 15 amino acids. The chain's CDR3 is CASSQDRRSIYGYTF. CDR3 DNA sequence: TGTGCCAGCAGCCAAGATAGACGGAGTATATATGGCTACACCTTC.

This clonotype occurred a few times. CDR3 nucleotide sequence: TGCGCCAGCAGCCTCGGACAGGAGGTGAACACTGAAGCTTTCTTT. This gives the protein CASSLGQEVNTEAFF. This sequence joins TRBV5-1 and TRBJ1-1, with 7 positions matching TRBD1. The CDR3 is 15 amino acids. V dropped 4 bases and J dropped 0; count of bases not matched to a gene: 6. CDR1 SGHRS and CDR2 YFSETQ come from the germline V gene.

This clonotype has a count of ten or more. The chain is built from TRBV6-1 and TRBJ2-7; TRBD1 might be the D (6 bases). Germline CDR1 MNHNS, CDR2 SASEGT. V lost 6 bases and J lost 2, with 11 bases in between. The CDR3 is 13 residues long. The CDR3 DNA is TGTGCCAGCAGCCAGAACAGGGCCTACGAGCAGTACTTC. It yields the protein CASSQNRAYEQYF.

This clonotype was seen repeatedly, ten times or more. The V call is TRBV6-5, the J call TRBJ2-7; 7 bases are shared with TRBD1. Germline values: CDR1 MNHEY, CDR2 SVGAGI. The CDR3 runs to 15 residues. The junction had 12 bases not matched to a gene; V was cut back by 7 bases and J by 3 bases. This CDR3 is CASTYGVGGGYEQYF. CDR3 DNA: TGTGCCAGCACCTACGGTGTAGGGGGCGGCTACGAGCAGTACTTC.